This T cell receptor beta chain was captured in a study of blood T cells in healthy people across ages. CDR1 SGHAT and CDR2 FQNNGV come from the germline V gene. Trimming took 4 bases from V and 3 from J; bases not matched to a gene: 6. This CDR3 is built from 17 residues. Using a J-beta primer mix together with a sample-barcoded 5' primer, a second PCR was run for about 6 to 12 cycles. Each CDR3 protein is one row after TCRdb ran MiXCR on the 5' RACE reads. The sample comprises 800,000 to 1,000,000 distinct CDR3 sequences, around 48% of which are singletons, and over 10% rests with the top ten. The V gene is TRBV11-2, the J gene TRBJ2-3; 14 bases are shared with TRBD2. Input material: blood. The source is a man aged 25-45 years in good health. CDR3 DNA sequence: TGTGCCAGCAGCTGGGGACTAGCGGGGGAGATTACAGATACGCAGTATTTT. As protein: CASSWGLAGEITDTQYF.